The T cell receptor (beta chain) described here comes from a study of blood T cell repertoires in COVID-19. As for the study in general: COVID-19 samples, acute and convalescent, were from the United States, Italy and Spain. PBMCs, B-cell-depleted T cells, or T cells were the source of the cDNA or gDNA that made up the material.

In the source study's methods: Cell counts per sample came from amplifying reference gene primers. The table came from immunoSEQ multiplex PCR; TCRdb's copy has only in-frame clones and leaves some out. V and J calls and clone size are given by that table; D and trimming were obtained from the DNA. The sample carries more than 50,000 clones, 90% recorded once. The V end was cut by 3 bases, the J end by 2 bases, with 12 bases between. In germline, CDR1 is SNHLY, CDR2 FYNNEI. The CDR3 runs to 15 residues. Sequenced sample: peripheral blood. The receptor was derived from a woman in her 40s with active COVID-19. The rearrangement uses TRBV2 and TRBJ2-3; D may be TRBD1 (6 bases). CDR3 DNA: TGTGCCAGCAGTGACGACAGGAGCCTCACAGATACGCAGTATTTT. Protein sequence: CASSDDRSLTDTQYF.